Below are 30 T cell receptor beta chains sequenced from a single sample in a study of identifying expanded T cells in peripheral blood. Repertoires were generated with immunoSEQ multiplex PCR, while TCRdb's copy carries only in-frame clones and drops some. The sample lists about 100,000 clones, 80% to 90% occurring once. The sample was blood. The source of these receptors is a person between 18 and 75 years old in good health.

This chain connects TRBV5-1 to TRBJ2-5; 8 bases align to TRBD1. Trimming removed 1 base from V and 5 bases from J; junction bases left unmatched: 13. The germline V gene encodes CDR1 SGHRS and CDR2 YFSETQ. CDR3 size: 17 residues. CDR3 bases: TGCGCCAGCAGCTTGTTGGGGCAACAGGGGGTCGTCGAGACCCAGTACTTC. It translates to CASSLLGQQGVVETQYF.

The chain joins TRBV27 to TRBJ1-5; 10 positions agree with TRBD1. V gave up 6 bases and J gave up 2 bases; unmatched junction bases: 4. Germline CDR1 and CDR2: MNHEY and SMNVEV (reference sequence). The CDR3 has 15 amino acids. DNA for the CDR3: TGTGCCAGCAGAGTGGGGACAGGGGGCAATCAGCCCCAGCATTTT. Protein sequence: CASRVGTGGNQPQHF.

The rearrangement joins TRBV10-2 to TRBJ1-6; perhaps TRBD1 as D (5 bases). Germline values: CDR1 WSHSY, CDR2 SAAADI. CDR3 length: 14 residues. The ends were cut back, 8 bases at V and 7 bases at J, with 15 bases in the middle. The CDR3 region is CASSGSGLNSPLHF. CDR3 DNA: TGCGCCAGCTCCGGGTCAGGGTTGAATTCACCCCTCCACTTT.

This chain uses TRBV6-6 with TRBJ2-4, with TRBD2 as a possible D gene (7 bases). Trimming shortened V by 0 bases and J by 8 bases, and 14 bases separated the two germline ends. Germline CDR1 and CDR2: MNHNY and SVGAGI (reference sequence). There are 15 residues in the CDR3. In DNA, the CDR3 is TGTGCCAGCAGTTACTCGAGGGGGGGAGGGTACATTCAGTACTTC. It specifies CASSYSRGGGYIQYF.

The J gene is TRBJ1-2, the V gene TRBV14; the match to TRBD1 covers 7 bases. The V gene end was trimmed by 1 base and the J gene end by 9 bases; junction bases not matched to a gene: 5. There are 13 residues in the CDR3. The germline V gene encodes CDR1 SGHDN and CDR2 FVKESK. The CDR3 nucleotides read TGTGCCAGCAGCCAAGGACAGGGACTCAGCTACACCTTC. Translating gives CASSQGQGLSYTF.

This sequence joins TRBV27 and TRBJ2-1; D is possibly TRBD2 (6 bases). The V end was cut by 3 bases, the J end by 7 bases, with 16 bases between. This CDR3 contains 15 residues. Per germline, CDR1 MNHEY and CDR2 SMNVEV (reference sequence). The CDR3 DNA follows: TGTGCCAGCAGTTTGAAGACTAGGGGAGGAAATGAGCAGTTCTTC. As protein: CASSLKTRGGNEQFF.

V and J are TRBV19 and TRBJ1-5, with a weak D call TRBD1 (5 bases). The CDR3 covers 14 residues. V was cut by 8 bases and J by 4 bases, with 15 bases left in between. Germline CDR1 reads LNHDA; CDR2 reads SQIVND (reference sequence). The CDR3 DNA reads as TGTGCCAGTTGGGGGGATTTGAAGAATCAGCCCCAGCATTTT. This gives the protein CASWGDLKNQPQHF.

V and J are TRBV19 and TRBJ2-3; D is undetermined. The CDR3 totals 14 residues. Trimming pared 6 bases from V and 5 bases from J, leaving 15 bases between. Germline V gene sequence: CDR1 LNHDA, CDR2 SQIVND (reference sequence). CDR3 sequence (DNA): TGTGCCAGTAGCGACCGATCGTTGGTAGATACGCAGTATTTT. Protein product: CASSDRSLVDTQYF.

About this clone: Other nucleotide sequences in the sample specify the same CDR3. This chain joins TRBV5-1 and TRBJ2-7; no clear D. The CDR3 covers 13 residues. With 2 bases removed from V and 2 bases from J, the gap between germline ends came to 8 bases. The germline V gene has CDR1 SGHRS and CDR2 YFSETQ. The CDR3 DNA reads TGCGCCAGCAGCTTAGATGGGGCCTACGAGCAGTACTTC. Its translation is CASSLDGAYEQYF.

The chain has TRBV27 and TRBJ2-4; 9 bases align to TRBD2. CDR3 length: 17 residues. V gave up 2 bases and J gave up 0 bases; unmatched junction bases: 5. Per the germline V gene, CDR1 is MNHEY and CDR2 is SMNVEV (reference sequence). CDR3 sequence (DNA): TGTGCCAGCAGTTTACGAGCGGGGGGATTAGCCAAAAACATTCAGTACTTC. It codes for CASSLRAGGLAKNIQYF.

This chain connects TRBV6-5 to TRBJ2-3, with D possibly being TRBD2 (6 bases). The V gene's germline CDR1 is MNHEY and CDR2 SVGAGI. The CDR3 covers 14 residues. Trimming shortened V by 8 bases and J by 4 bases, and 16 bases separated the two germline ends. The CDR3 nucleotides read TGTGCCAGCCGGCCCTACGGCGGGGCAGATACGCAGTATTTT. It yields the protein CASRPYGGADTQYF.

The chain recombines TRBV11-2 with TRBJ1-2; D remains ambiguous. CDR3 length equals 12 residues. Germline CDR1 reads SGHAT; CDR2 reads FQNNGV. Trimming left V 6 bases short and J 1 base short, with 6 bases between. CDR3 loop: CASSQRNYGYTF. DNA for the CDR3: TGTGCCAGCAGTCAACGTAACTATGGCTACACCTTC.

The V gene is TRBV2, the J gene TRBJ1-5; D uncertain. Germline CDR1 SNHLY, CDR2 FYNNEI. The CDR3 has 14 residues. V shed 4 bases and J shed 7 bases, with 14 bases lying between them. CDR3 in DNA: TGTGCCAGCAGTGCCTGGGCCGCTGGGCAGCCCCAGCATTTT. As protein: CASSAWAAGQPQHF.

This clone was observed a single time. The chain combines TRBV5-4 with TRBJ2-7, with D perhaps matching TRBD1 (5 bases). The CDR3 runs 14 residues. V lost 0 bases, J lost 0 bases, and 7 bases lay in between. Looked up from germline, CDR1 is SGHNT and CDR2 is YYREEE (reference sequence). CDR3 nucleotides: TGTGCCAGCAGCTTGGGGGGCCTCTCCTACGAGCAGTACTTC. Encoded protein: CASSLGGLSYEQYF.

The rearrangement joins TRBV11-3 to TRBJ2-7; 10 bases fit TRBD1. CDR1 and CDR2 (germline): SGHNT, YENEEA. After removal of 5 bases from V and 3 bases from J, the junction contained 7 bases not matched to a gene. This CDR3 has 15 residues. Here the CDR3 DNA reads TGTGCCAGCAGCCAATCAGGGACAGGGGTCTACGAGCAGTACTTC. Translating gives CASSQSGTGVYEQYF.

The chain's CDR3 is CASSVAGGPPDTQYF. In DNA, the CDR3 is TGTGCCAGCAGCGTCGCGGGGGGGCCGCCAGATACGCAGTATTTT. This chain joins TRBV9 and TRBJ2-3; TRBD2 agrees at 9 bases. The CDR3 covers 15 residues. After removal of 2 bases from V and 4 bases from J, the junction contained 5 bases not matched to a gene. Per germline, CDR1 SGDLS and CDR2 YYNGEE.

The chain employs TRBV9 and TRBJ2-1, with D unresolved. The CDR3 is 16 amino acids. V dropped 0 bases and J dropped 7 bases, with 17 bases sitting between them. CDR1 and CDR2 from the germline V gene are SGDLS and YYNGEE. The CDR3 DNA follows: TGTGCCAGCAGCGTAGCCCCCTTCAGGTCTGGGAATGAGCAGTTCTTC. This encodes CASSVAPFRSGNEQFF.

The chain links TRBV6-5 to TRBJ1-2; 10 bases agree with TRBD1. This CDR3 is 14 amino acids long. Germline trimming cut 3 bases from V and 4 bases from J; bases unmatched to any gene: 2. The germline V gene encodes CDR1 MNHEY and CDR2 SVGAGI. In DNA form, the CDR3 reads TGTGCCAGCAGTTATGGACAGGGGGTCTATGGCTACACCTTC. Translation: CASSYGQGVYGYTF.

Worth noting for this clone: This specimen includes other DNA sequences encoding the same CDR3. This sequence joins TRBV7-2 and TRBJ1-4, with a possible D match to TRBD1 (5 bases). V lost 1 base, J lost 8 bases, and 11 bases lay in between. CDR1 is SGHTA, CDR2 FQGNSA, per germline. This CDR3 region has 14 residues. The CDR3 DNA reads TGTGCCAGCAGCTTAGGCCAGGGCGGCGAAAAACTGTTTTTT. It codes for CASSLGQGGEKLFF. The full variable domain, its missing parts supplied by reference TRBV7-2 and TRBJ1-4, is GAGVSQSPSNKVTEKGKDVELRCDPISGHTALYWYRQSLGQGLEFLIYFQGNSAPDKSGLPSDRFSAERTGGSVSTLTIQRTQQEDSAVYLCASSLGQGGEKLFFGSGTQLSVL.

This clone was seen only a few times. CDR3 protein: CSVGGVGATDTQYF. In DNA, the CDR3 is TGCAGCGTTGGTGGGGTAGGGGCCACAGATACGCAGTATTTT. The V gene is TRBV29-1, the J gene TRBJ2-3, with D perhaps matching TRBD1 (5 bases). Germline-derived CDR1 and CDR2 are SQVTM and ANQGSEA. Trimming took 4 bases from V and 2 from J, leaving 13 bases between them. The length of the CDR3 is 14 residues.

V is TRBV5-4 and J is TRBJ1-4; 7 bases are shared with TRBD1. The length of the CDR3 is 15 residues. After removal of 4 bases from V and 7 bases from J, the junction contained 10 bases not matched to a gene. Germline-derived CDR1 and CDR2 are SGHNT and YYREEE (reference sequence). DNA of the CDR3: TGTGCCAGCAGCCGAGCGACAGGGTTGGGTGAAAAACTGTTTTTT. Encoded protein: CASSRATGLGEKLFF.

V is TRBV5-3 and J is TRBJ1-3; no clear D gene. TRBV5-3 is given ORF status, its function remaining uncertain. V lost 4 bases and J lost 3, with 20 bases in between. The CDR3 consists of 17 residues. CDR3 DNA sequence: TGTGCCAGAAGCCTCGAAGGGCGGACCTCTTATGGAAACACCATATATTTT. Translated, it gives CARSLEGRTSYGNTIYF.

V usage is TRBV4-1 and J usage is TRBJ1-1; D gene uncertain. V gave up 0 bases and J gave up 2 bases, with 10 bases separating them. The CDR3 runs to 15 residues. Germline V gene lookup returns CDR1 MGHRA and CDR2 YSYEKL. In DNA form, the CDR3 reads TGCGCCAGCAGCCAAGACGAGGGAAGTAACACTGAAGCTTTCTTT. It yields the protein CASSQDEGSNTEAFF.

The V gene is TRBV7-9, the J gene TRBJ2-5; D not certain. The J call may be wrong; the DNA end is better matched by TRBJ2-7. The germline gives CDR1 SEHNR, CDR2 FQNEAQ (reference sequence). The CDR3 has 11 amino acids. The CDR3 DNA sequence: TGTGCCAGCACCCTGAGGCACGAGCAGTACTTC. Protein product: CASTLRHEQYF.

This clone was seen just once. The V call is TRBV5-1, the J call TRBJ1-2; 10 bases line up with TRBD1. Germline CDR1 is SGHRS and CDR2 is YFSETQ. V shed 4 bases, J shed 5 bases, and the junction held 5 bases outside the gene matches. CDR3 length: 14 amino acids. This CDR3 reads CASSPGTGAYGYTF. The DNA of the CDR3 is TGCGCCAGCAGCCCGGGGACAGGGGCATATGGCTACACCTTC.

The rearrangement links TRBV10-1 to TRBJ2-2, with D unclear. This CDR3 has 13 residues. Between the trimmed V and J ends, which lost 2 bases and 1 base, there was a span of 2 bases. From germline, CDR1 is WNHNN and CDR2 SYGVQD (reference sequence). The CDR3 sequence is CASSEGNTGELFF. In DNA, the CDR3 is TGCGCCAGCAGTGAGGGGAACACCGGGGAGCTGTTTTTT.

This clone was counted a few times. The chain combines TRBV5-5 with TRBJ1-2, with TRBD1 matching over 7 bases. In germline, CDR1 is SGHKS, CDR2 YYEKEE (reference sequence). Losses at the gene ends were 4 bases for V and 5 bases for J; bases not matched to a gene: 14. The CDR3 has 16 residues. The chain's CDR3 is CASSPEGQSTGYGYTF. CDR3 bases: TGTGCCAGCAGCCCCGAGGGACAGAGCACAGGGTATGGCTACACCTTC.

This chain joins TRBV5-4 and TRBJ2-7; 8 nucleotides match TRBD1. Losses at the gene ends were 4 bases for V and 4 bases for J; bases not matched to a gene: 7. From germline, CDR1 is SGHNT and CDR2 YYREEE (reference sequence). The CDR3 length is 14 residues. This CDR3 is CASSRGQGPYEQYF. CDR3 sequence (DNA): TGTGCCAGCAGCAGAGGACAGGGTCCTTACGAGCAGTACTTC.

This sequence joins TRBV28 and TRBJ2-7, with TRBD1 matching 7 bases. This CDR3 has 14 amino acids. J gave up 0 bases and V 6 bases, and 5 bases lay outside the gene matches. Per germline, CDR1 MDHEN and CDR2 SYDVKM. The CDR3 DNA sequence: TGTGCCAGCAGCCGCAGGGGGAACTCCTACGAGCAGTACTTC. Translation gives CASSRRGNSYEQYF. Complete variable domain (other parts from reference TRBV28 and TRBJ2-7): DVKVTQSSRYLVKRTGEKVFLECVQDMDHENMFWYRQDPGLGLRLIYFSYDVKMKEKGDIPEGYSVSREKKERFSLILESASTNQTSMYLCASSRRGNSYEQYFGPGTRLTVT.

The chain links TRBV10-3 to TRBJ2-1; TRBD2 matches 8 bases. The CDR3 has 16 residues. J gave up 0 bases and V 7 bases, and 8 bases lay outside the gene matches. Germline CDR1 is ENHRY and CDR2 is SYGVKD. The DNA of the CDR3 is TGTGCCATCAACGGGGGGGCGGATGGCTCCTACAATGAGCAGTTCTTC. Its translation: CAINGGADGSYNEQFF.